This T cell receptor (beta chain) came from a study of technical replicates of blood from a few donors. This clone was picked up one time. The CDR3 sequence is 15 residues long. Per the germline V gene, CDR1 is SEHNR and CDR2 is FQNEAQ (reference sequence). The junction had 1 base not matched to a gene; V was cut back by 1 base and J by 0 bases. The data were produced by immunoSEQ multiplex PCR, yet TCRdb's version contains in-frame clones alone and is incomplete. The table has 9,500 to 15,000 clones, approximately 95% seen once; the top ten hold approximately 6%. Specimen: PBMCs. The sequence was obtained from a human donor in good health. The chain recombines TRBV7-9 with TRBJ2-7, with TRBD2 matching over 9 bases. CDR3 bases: TGTGCCAGCAGCTTAGGACTAGCGGCCTCCTACGAGCAGTACTTC. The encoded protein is CASSLGLAASYEQYF. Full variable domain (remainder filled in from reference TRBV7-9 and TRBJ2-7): DTGVSQNPRHKITKRGQNVTFRCDPISEHNRLYWYRQTLGQGPEFLTYFQNEAQLEKSRLLSDRFSAERPKGSFSTLEIQRTEQGDSAMYLCASSLGLAASYEQYFGPGTRLTVT.